The entry below gives a single T cell receptor (beta chain) sequence along with its context. Antigen unknown. The data are from a study of post-analysis software for immune sequencing data. Findings of the study overall: Patients with multiple sclerosis recorded significantly lower normalized Chao1 diversity than controls, the study found. Elevated frequency relative to controls characterized several TRBV segments in patients, TRBV5-6, TRBV5-1 and TRBV20-1 among them.

The CDR3 is 13 residues long. Trimming cost V 5 bases and J 0 bases, with 11 bases left between them. The germline V gene encodes CDR1 DFQATT and CDR2 SNEGSKA (reference sequence). Included in the TCR beta cDNA libraries were unique molecular identifiers. TCRdb analysed the PCR reads with MiXCR anew, one entry per CDR3 protein. The sample includes about 460,000 distinct CDR3 sequences, roughly 45% seen only once; the top ten take about 12%. The sample taken for sequencing was blood. The origin of this receptor is a girl between 5 and 17 years old with multiple sclerosis. The chain is built from TRBV20-1 and TRBJ2-7; the D gene is possibly TRBD1 (6 bases). Here the CDR3 reads CSADTGSSYEQYF. CDR3 coding DNA: TGCAGTGCTGACACAGGGAGCTCCTACGAGCAGTACTTC.